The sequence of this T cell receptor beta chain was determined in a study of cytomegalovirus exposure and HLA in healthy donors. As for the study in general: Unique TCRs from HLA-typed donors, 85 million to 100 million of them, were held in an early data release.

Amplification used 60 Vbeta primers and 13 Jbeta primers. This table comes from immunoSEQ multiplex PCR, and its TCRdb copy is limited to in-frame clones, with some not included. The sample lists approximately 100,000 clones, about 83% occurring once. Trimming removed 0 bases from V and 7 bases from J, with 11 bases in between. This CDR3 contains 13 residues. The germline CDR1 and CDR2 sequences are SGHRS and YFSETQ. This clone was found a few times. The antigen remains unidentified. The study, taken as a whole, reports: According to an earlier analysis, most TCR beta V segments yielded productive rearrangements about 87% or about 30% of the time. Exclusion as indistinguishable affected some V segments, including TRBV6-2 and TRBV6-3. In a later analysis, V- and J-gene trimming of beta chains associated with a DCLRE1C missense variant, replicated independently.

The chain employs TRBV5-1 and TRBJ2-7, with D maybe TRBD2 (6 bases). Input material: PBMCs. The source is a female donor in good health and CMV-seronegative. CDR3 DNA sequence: TGCGCCAGCAGCTTGGTCGGGGGATCTGAGCAGTACTTC. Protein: CASSLVGGSEQYF.